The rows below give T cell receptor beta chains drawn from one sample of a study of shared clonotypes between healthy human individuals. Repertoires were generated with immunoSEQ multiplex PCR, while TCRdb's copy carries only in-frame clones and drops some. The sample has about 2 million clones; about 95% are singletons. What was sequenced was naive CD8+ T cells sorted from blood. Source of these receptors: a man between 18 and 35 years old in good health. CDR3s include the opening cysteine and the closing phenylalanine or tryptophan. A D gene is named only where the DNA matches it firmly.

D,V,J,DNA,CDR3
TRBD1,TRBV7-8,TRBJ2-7,TGTGCCAGCAGCTTAGCGGAGGTGAGGACAGGGGTCTACGAGCAGTACTTC,CASSLAEVRTGVYEQYF
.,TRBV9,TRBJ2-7,TGTGCCAGCAGCGTAGGGGGACTGGGCTACGAGCAGTACTTC,CASSVGGLGYEQYF
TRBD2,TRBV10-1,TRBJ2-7,TGCGCCAGCAGTGTGGGAAGTGCGGGAGGCCGGGGCGAGCAGTACTTC,CASSVGSAGGRGEQYF
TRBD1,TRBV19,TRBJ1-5,TGTGCCAGTAGTACCACAGGGGTTCAGCCCCAGCATTTT,CASSTTGVQPQHF
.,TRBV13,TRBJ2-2,TGTGCCAGCAGAGAAGGGGGTCTATCGGGAGCCACCGGGGAGCTGTTTTTT,CASREGGLSGATGELFF
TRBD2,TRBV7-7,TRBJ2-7,TGTGCTAGCAGTTCCGGGGGGGCGGGCGAGCAGTACTTC,CASSSGGAGEQYF
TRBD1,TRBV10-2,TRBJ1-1,TGCGCCAGCCGACAGGGAACCACTGAAGCTTTCTTT,CASRQGTTEAFF
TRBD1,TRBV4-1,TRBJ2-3,TGCGCCAGCAGCCAAGGAGACGGGCGGGACAGGGTAGTTTGGACAGATACGCAGTATTTT,CASSQGDGRDRVVWTDTQYF
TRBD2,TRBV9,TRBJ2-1,TGTGCCAGCAGCGTAGCTAGCGGGGCTTACTCCTACAATGAGCAGTTCTTC,CASSVASGAYSYNEQFF
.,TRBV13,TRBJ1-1,TGTGCCAGCAGCGATTCGGGGGGGAGCACTGAAGCTTTCTTT,CASSDSGGSTEAFF
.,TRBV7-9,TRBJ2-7,TGTGCCAGCAGCTTAAGGGGGACGGGGGTCTCCTACGAGCAGTACTTC,CASSLRGTGVSYEQYF
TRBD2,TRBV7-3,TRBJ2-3,TGTGCCAGCAGCTCTACGGGGGGGACCACAGATACGCAGTATTTT,CASSSTGGTTDTQYF
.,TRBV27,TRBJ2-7,TGTGCCAGCAGTCCCCTACGGGATGTTAACGAGCAGTACTTC,CASSPLRDVNEQYF
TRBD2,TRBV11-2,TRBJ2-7,TGTGCCAGCAGCTCACTAGCGGGAGTCGCCTACGAGCAGTACTTC,CASSSLAGVAYEQYF
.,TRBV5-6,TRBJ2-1,TGTGCCAGCAGCGTGTCGGAGGAGCAGTTCTTC,CASSVSEEQFF
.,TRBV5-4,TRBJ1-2,TGTGCCAGCAGCTTGGACAGGACTAACTATGGCTACACCTTC,CASSLDRTNYGYTF
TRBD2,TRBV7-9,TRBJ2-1,TGTGCCAGCAGCTTAGAACCTAGCGGGAGTGGGGGCAATGAGCAGTTCTTC,CASSLEPSGSGGNEQFF
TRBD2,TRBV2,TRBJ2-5,TGTGCCAGCAACTTACTAGCGGGGGGGCCCAGGGAGACCCAGTACTTC,CASNLLAGGPRETQYF
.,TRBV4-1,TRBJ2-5,TGCGCCAGCAGCCAAGTTGGTGGCGGGGAAAAAGAGACCCAGTACTTC,CASSQVGGGEKETQYF
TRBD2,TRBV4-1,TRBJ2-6,TGCGCCAGCAGCCAAGACGAACTAGCGGGGGTGGTTAACTCTGGGGCCAACGTCCTGACTTTC,CASSQDELAGVVNSGANVLTF
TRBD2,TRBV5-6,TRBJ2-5,TGTGCCAGCAGCTTGGCACTAGCGGGGGTGGAGACCCAGTACTTC,CASSLALAGVETQYF
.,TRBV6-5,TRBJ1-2,TGTGCCAGCAGTTCTTGGGAGAGGAGTAACTATGGCTACACCTTC,CASSSWERSNYGYTF
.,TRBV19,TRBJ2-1,TGTGCCAGTAGTACTTCTAGGGGTCCCCTCTACAATGAGCAGTTCTTC,CASSTSRGPLYNEQFF